This TCR beta chain was profiled in a study of CD8+ T cells in alopecia areata. Whole-study context: Tofacitinib dosing lasted 6 to 18 months, which was then followed by 6 months off drug. Study-wide points: More clonal than normal scalp was lesional scalp, particularly alopecia totalis/universalis. Scalp specimens additionally yield sequences from normal skin's resident alphabeta T cells.

TCR sequencing used cDNA made by reverse transcription of extracted RNA. Sequenced by immunoSEQ multiplex PCR; TCRdb stores in-frame clones only, minus some. Of roughly 200,000 clones listed, around 63% were seen once; the top ten hold around 1.6%. Between the trimmed V and J ends, which lost 2 bases and 2 bases, there was a span of 10 bases. Germline-derived CDR1 and CDR2 are PRHDT and FYEKMQ (reference sequence). The CDR3 spans 14 residues. This clone was observed a handful of times. Its antigen is not identified. The source material was CD4+ T cells sorted from blood, sampled at week 0. The receptor was isolated from a human donor with alopecia areata. The chain couples TRBV13 to TRBJ2-7; D may be TRBD1 (5 bases). CDR3 sequence (DNA): TGTGCCAGCAGCTTAACGGACACAACCTACGAGCAGTACTTC. Protein: CASSLTDTTYEQYF.